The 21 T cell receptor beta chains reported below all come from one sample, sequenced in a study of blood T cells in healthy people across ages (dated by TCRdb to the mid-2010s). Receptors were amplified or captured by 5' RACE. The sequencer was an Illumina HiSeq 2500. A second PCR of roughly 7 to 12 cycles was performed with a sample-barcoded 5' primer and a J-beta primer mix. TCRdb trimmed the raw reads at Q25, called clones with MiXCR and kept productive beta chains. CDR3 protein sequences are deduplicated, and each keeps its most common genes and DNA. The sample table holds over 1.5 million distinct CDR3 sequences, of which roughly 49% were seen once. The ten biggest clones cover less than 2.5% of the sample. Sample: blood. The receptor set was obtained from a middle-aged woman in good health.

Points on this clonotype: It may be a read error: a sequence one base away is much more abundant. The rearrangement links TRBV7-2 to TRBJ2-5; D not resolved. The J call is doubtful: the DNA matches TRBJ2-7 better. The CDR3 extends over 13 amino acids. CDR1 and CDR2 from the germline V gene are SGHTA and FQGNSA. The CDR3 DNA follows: TGTGCCAGCAGCTCACGAGAAACCTACGAGCAGTACTTC. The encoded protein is CASSSRETYEQYF.

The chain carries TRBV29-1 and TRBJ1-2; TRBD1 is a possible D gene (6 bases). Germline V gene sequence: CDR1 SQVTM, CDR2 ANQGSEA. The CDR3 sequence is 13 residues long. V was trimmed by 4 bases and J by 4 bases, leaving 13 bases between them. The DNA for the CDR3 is TGCAGCGTTGTTGGAGAGGGGGTCTATGGCTACACCTTC. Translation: CSVVGEGVYGYTF.

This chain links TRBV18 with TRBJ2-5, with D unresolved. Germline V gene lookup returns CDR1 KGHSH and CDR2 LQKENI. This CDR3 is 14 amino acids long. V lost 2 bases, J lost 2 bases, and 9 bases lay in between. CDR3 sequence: CASSPGILQETQYF. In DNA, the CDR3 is TGTGCCAGCTCACCAGGGATTTTACAAGAGACCCAGTACTTC.

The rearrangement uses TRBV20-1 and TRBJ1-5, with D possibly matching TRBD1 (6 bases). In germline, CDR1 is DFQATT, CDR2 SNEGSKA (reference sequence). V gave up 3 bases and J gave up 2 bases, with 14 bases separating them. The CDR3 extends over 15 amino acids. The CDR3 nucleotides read TGCAGTGCTAGCTTGACAGGACACCGCAATCAGCCCCAGCATTTT. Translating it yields CSASLTGHRNQPQHF.

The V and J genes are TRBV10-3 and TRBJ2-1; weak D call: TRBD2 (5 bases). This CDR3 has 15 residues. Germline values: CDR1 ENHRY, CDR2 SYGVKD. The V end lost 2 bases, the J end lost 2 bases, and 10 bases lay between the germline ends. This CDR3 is CAISERENTYNEQFF. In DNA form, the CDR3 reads TGTGCCATCAGTGAGAGGGAGAATACCTACAATGAGCAGTTCTTC.

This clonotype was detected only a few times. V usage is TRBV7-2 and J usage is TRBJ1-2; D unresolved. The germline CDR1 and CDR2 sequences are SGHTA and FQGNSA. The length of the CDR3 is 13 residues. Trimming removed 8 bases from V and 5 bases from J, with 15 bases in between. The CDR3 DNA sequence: TGTGCCAGCGGGCGGGGTTTGGGATATGGCTACACCTTC. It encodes CASGRGLGYGYTF.

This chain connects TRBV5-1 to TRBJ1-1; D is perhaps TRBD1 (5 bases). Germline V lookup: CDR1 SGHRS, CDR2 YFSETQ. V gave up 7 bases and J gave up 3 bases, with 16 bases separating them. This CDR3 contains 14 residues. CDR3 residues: CASGDETPYTEAFF. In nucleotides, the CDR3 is TGCGCCAGCGGGGACGAGACCCCGTACACTGAAGCTTTCTTT.

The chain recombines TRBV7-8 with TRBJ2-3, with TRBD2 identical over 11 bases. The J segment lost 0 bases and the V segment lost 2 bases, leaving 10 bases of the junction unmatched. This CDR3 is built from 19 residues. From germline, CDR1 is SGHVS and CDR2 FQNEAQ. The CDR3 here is CASSLYATVAGGSTDTQYF. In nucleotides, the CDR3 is TGTGCCAGCAGCTTATACGCCACCGTAGCGGGGGGGAGCACAGATACGCAGTATTTT.

DNA for the CDR3: TGTGCCAGCAGCTTCGGGAGGGGGAACGAGCAGTACTTC. Protein: CASSFGRGNEQYF. The gene calls are TRBV7-3 and TRBJ2-5; 8 bases map to TRBD2. TRBJ2-7 explains the end of the DNA better; the J call may be wrong. The length of the CDR3 is 13 residues. CDR1 SGHTA and CDR2 FQGTGA come from the germline V gene.

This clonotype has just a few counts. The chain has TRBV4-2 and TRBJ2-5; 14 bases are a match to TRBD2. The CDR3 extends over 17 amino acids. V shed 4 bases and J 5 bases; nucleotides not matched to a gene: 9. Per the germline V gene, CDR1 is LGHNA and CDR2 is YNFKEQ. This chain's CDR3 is CASSLQTSGGAGETQYF. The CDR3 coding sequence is TGTGCCAGCAGCCTCCAGACTAGCGGGGGGGCCGGCGAGACCCAGTACTTC.

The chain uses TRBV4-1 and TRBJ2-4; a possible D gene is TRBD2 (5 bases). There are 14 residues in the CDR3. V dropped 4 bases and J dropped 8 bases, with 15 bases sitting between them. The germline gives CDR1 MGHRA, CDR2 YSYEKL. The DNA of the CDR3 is TGCGCCAGCAGCCCTGTACGGGGTTCGGACATTCAGTACTTC. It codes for CASSPVRGSDIQYF.

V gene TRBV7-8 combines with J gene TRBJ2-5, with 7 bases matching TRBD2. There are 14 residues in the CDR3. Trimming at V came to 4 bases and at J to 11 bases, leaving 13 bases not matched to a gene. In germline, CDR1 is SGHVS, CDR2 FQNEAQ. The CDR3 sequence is CASSSRGGDNEQYF. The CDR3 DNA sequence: TGTGCCAGCAGCTCAAGGGGAGGGGATAATGAGCAGTACTTC.

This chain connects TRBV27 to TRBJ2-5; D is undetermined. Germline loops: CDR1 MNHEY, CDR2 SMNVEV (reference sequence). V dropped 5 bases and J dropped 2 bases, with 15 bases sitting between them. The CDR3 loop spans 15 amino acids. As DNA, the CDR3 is TGTGCCAGCAGTAGGGCTTTGGGTGTTCAAGAGACCCAGTACTTC. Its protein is CASSRALGVQETQYF.

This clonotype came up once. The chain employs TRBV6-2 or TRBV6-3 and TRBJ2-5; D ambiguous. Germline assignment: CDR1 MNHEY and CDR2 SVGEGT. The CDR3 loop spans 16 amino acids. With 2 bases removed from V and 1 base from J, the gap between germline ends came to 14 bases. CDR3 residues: CASSYGWGTAQETQYF. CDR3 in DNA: TGTGCCAGCAGTTACGGGTGGGGAACCGCCCAAGAGACCCAGTACTTC.

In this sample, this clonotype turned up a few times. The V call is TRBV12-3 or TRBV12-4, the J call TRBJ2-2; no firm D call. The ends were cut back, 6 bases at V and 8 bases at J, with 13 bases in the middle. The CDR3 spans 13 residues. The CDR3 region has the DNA TGTGCCAGCAGCCTTCGGCAATTGGGGGAGCTGTTTTTT. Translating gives CASSLRQLGELFF.

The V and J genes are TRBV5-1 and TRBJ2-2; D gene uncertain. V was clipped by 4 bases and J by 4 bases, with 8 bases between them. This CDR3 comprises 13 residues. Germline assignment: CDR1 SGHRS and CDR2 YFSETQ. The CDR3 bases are TGCGCCAGCAGCGTCCAACTCACCGGGGAGCTGTTTTTT. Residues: CASSVQLTGELFF.

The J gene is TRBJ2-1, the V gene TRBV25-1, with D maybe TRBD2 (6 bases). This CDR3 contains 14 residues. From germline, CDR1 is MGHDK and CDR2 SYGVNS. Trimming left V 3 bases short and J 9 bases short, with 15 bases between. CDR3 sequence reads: CASSDRRNSGEQFF. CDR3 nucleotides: TGTGCCAGCAGTGACAGGAGGAATAGCGGTGAGCAGTTCTTC.

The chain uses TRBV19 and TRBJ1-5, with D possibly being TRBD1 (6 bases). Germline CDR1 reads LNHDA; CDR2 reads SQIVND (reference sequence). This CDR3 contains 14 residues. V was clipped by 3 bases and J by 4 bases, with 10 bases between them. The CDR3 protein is CASSMQGPNQPQHF. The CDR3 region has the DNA TGTGCCAGTAGTATGCAGGGGCCTAATCAGCCCCAGCATTTT.

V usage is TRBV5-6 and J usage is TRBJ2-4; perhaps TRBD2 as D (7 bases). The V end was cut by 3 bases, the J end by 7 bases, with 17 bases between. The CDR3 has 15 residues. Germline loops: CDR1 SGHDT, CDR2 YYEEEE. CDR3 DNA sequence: TGTGCCAGCAGCTCCGCGGGGGCGGGGAGGAACATTCAGTACTTC. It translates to CASSSAGAGRNIQYF. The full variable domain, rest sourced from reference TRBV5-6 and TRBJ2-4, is DAGVTQSPTHLIKTRGQQVTLRCSPKSGHDTVSWYQQALGQGPQFIFQYYEEEERQRGNFPDRFSGHQFPNYSSELNVNALLLGDSALYLCASSSAGAGRNIQYFGAGTRLSVL.

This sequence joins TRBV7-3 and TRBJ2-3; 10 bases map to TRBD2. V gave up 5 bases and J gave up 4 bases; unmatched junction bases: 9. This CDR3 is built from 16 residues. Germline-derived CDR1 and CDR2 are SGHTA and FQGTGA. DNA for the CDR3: TGTGCCAGCAGCGTCCTCAGCGGGGGGGCCCCAGATACGCAGTATTTT. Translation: CASSVLSGGAPDTQYF.

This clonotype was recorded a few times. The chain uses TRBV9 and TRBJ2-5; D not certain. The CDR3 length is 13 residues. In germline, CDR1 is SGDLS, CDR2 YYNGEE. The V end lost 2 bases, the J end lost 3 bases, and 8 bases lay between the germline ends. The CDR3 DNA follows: TGTGCCAGCAGCGTTAGCAGAGAAGAGACCCAGTACTTC. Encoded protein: CASSVSREETQYF.